Following are 28 T cell receptor beta chains from one sample sequenced in a study of blood T cells in healthy people across ages. A second about 7 to 12 cycle PCR used barcoded and J-beta primers. MiXCR, run by TCRdb on the 5' RACE reads, gives a single entry per CDR3 protein. The profile shows 980,000 or so distinct CDR3 sequences, about 48% of them singletons. The sequenced sample was blood. The receptors stem from a man aged 25-45 years in good health.

This clonotype appeared once. The V call is TRBV20-1, the J call TRBJ1-1; weak D call: TRBD1 (5 bases). Germline V gene lookup returns CDR1 DFQATT and CDR2 SNEGSKA (reference sequence). Trimming removed 3 bases at V and 0 bases at J, with 11 bases between. The CDR3 loop spans 14 amino acids. CDR3 residues: CSASTTAMNTEAFF. CDR3 in DNA: TGCAGTGCTAGTACGACAGCTATGAACACTGAAGCTTTCTTT.

This clonotype has a handful of counts. The chain carries TRBV27 and TRBJ2-5; the match to TRBD2 covers 10 bases. This CDR3 region has 16 residues. V lost 5 bases, J lost 3 bases, and 9 bases stayed unmatched. Germline CDR1 is MNHEY and CDR2 is SMNVEV (reference sequence). The CDR3 spells CASSPVVSGGKETQYF. The CDR3 DNA follows: TGTGCCAGCAGTCCAGTGGTTAGCGGGGGGAAAGAGACCCAGTACTTC.

This clonotype was picked up a small number of times. The V gene is TRBV12-3 or TRBV12-4, the J gene TRBJ1-2, with D unresolved. The CDR3 runs to 13 residues. Trimming removed 6 bases at V and 3 bases at J, with 11 bases between. CDR3 nucleotide sequence: TGTGCCAGCAGCCGCGGCAGAGACTATGGCTACACCTTC. This translates into CASSRGRDYGYTF.

The rearrangement links TRBV25-1 to TRBJ1-2; the D is unclear. Germline values: CDR1 MGHDK, CDR2 SYGVNS. There are 14 residues in the CDR3. V was clipped by 4 bases and J by 4 bases, with 13 bases between them. This chain's CDR3 is CASSGSGDFYGYTF. CDR3 DNA: TGTGCCAGCAGTGGGTCCGGAGACTTCTATGGCTACACCTTC.

The rearrangement links TRBV20-1 to TRBJ2-1; possibly TRBD1 or TRBD2 for D (7 bases each). This CDR3 region has 15 residues. V gave up 3 bases and J gave up 9 bases, with 21 bases separating them. The V gene's germline CDR1 is DFQATT and CDR2 SNEGSKA (reference sequence). The CDR3 reads CSASGPRLAGGEQFF. CDR3 in DNA: TGCAGTGCTAGTGGCCCAAGACTAGCAGGGGGTGAGCAGTTCTTC.

With respect to this clonotype: Likely a read error: the CDR3 ends without its conserved phenylalanine or tryptophan. The DNA is omitted, as the CDR3 cannot be located on it reliably, and the CDR3 follows TCRdb's listing. This rearrangement joins TRBV28 to TRBJ2-6. Per the germline V gene, CDR1 is MDHEN and CDR2 is SYDVKM. The CDR3 length equals 9 residues, ends included. The CDR3 protein is CASSFRWTS.

This chain links TRBV2 with TRBJ2-1; D is undetermined. The length of the CDR3 is 13 residues. Germline loops: CDR1 SNHLY, CDR2 FYNNEI. Trimming pared 1 base from V and 8 bases from J, leaving 9 bases between. CDR3 in amino acids: CASSEVGVDEQFF. Here the CDR3 DNA reads TGTGCCAGCAGTGAAGTAGGCGTGGATGAGCAGTTCTTC.

The chain has TRBV7-8 and TRBJ2-3; D uncertain. Germline assignment: CDR1 SGHVS and CDR2 FQNEAQ. There are 15 residues in the CDR3. Trimming took 2 bases from V and 1 from J, leaving 10 bases between them. The CDR3 spells CASSLLSRGTDTQYF. The CDR3 coding sequence is TGTGCCAGCAGCTTATTATCCCGGGGCACAGATACGCAGTATTTT.

This clonotype was recorded a few times. The chain joins TRBV6-5 to TRBJ2-5, with a possible D match to TRBD2 (5 bases). The germline gives CDR1 MNHEY, CDR2 SVGAGI. V was pared by 6 bases and J by 5 bases, with 16 bases between. This CDR3 has 14 residues. The CDR3 nucleotides are TGTGCCAGCAGGACCACACTAGTTTCGGAGACCCAGTACTTC. As protein: CASRTTLVSETQYF.

V gene TRBV20-1 combines with J gene TRBJ1-2, with TRBD1 as a possible D gene (6 bases). Germline values: CDR1 DFQATT, CDR2 SNEGSKA (reference sequence). Trimming cost V 3 bases and J 6 bases, with 17 bases left between them. This CDR3 comprises 14 residues. CDR3 sequence (DNA): TGCAGTGCTAGTCGGGACACCCAAGGGGATGGCTACACCTTC. Amino acid sequence: CSASRDTQGDGYTF.

The chain couples TRBV11-2 to TRBJ2-7, with a possible D match to TRBD1 (5 bases). The V end lost 5 bases, the J end lost 1 base, and 15 bases lay between the germline ends. This CDR3 spans 15 amino acids. CDR1 is SGHAT and CDR2 is FQNNGV in the germline V gene. CDR3: CASSPPGRQSYEQYF. CDR3 DNA sequence: TGTGCCAGCAGCCCCCCAGGGCGGCAGTCCTACGAGCAGTACTTC.

The rearrangement joins TRBV7-2 to TRBJ2-5, with 7 bases lining up with TRBD1. The CDR3 has 15 amino acids. V was clipped by 7 bases and J by 1 base; unmatched bases: 9. Germline lookup yields CDR1 SGHTA and CDR2 FQGNSA. In DNA form, the CDR3 reads TGTGCCAGCAACACTGGACAGGCTTCCCAAGAGACCCAGTACTTC. Its protein is CASNTGQASQETQYF.

This clonotype was seen only a few times. The chain couples TRBV28 to TRBJ2-7; D is unresolved. Germline V gene data show CDR1 as MDHEN and CDR2 as SYDVKM. V was trimmed by 3 bases and J by 6 bases, leaving 9 bases between them. The CDR3 spans 12 residues. DNA of the CDR3: TGTGCCAGCAGTTTTGGTCTGGCCGAGCAGTACTTC. The encoded protein is CASSFGLAEQYF.

The rearrangement links TRBV6-1 to TRBJ2-1; maybe TRBD2 (5 bases). The length of the CDR3 is 13 residues. The germline gives CDR1 MNHNS, CDR2 SASEGT. Trimming removed 8 bases at V and 5 bases at J, with 13 bases between. This CDR3 is CASPAGENNEQFF. The CDR3 DNA reads TGTGCCAGCCCGGCCGGGGAGAACAATGAGCAGTTCTTC.

This chain connects TRBV3-1 to TRBJ1-1, with D hard to call. V was pared by 4 bases and J by 1 base, with 10 bases between. This CDR3 spans 14 amino acids. Germline CDR1 LGHDT, CDR2 YNNKEL (reference sequence). CDR3 DNA sequence: TGTGCCAGCAGCCCCTCCCCCCCGAACACTGAAGCTTTCTTT. Amino acid sequence: CASSPSPPNTEAFF.

The genes are TRBV11-2 and TRBJ1-1; D is undetermined. V shed 3 bases and J shed 9 bases, with 11 bases lying between them. The CDR3 has 12 amino acids. Germline CDR1 and CDR2: SGHAT and FQNNGV. CDR3 DNA sequence: TGTGCCAGCAGCTTTGGCCGGCCACAAGCTTTCTTT. This gives the protein CASSFGRPQAFF.

The rearrangement links TRBV7-2 to TRBJ2-5; TRBD2 agrees at 8 bases. Germline lookup yields CDR1 SGHTA and CDR2 FQGNSA. Trimming removed 5 bases from V and 2 bases from J; junction bases left unmatched: 7. There are 15 residues in the CDR3. CDR3 sequence reads: CASSLSGGKQETQYF. The CDR3 nucleotides read TGTGCCAGCAGCCTCAGCGGGGGCAAACAAGAGACCCAGTACTTC.

V usage is TRBV4-1 and J usage is TRBJ2-1, with D unclear. The germline V gene encodes CDR1 MGHRA and CDR2 YSYEKL. This CDR3 spans 17 amino acids. V was clipped by 4 bases and J by 8 bases, with 24 bases between them. The CDR3 bases are TGCGCCAGCAGCCTCATCGTACGGATAGTTTCGTTCGATGAGCAGTTCTTC. Translation gives CASSLIVRIVSFDEQFF.

The DNA of the CDR3 is TGCAGTGCTAGAGTCGGGGCGGAACTCTACGAGCAGTACTTC. Translating gives CSARVGAELYEQYF. The J gene is TRBJ2-7, the V gene TRBV20-1; D is perhaps TRBD1 or TRBD2 (5 bases each). Germline values: CDR1 DFQATT, CDR2 SNEGSKA (reference sequence). V lost 1 base and J 3 bases, leaving 13 bases between the germline ends. This CDR3 is 14 amino acids long.

The chain joins TRBV5-1 to TRBJ2-7; no reliable D call. The J call is uncertain, as TRBJ2-5 better fits the DNA end. From germline, CDR1 is SGHRS and CDR2 YFSETQ. The CDR3 loop spans 17 amino acids. The CDR3 sequence is CASSLLVSGLPQETQYF. DNA for the CDR3: TGCGCCAGCAGCTTGTTGGTTTCGGGCCTTCCACAAGAGACCCAGTACTTC.

The chain carries TRBV18 and TRBJ1-1; TRBD1 might be the D (5 bases). The CDR3 is 15 residues long. Germline CDR1 reads KGHSH; CDR2 reads LQKENI. V was trimmed by 3 bases and J by 0 bases, leaving 11 bases between them. The CDR3 nucleotides read TGTGCCAGCTCACCTATCGTGGGACTGAACACTGAAGCTTTCTTT. Its translation: CASSPIVGLNTEAFF. Filled out from reference TRBV18 and TRBJ1-1, the complete variable domain reads NAGVMQNPRHLVRRRGQEARLRCSPMKGHSHVYWYRQLPEEGLKFMVYLQKENIIDESGMPKERFSAEFPKEGPSILRIQQVVRGDSAAYFCASSPIVGLNTEAFFGQGTRLTVV.

The chain links TRBV7-3 to TRBJ2-3, with TRBD2 matching over 9 bases. Germline V gene sequence: CDR1 SGHTA, CDR2 FQGTGA. V trimming: 2 bases; J trimming: 6 bases; junction bases outside the gene matches: 3. This CDR3 comprises 14 residues. Written as DNA, the CDR3 is TGTGCCAGCAGCTTACGAAGCGGGGGGGATACGCAGTATTTT. Translating it yields CASSLRSGGDTQYF.

CDR3 sequence: CSARDAKQPNTEAFF. CDR3 coding DNA: TGCAGTGCTAGAGATGCGAAACAGCCGAACACTGAAGCTTTCTTT. The chain has TRBV20-1 and TRBJ1-1; no definite D call. Germline values: CDR1 DFQATT, CDR2 SNEGSKA (reference sequence). CDR3 length equals 15 residues. Trimming cost V 0 bases and J 1 base, with 12 bases left between them.

This clonotype was detected only a few times. The chain links TRBV20-1 to TRBJ2-5; a possible D gene is TRBD2 (5 bases). V lost 3 bases to trimming and J lost 1 base, with 15 bases between them. Looked up from germline, CDR1 is DFQATT and CDR2 is SNEGSKA (reference sequence). The CDR3 consists of 15 residues. CDR3 residues: CSASPPPGFQETQYF. The CDR3 nucleotides are TGCAGTGCTAGCCCCCCCCCGGGGTTCCAAGAGACCCAGTACTTC.

This clonotype was observed a few times. This chain connects TRBV10-3 to TRBJ2-1, with D perhaps matching TRBD1 (6 bases). The CDR3 totals 13 residues. CDR1 and CDR2 from the germline V gene are ENHRY and SYGVKD. Deletions cut 2 bases from V and 10 bases from J, with 12 bases between. The DNA for the CDR3 is TGTGCCATCAGTGAGGCCCGGGACACCGAGCAGTTCTTC. It specifies CAISEARDTEQFF.

This clonotype was counted a single time. The chain carries TRBV7-2 and TRBJ1-2, with no clear D. Germline CDR1 is SGHTA and CDR2 is FQGNSA. V lost 1 base and J 2 bases, leaving 8 bases between the germline ends. The CDR3 runs 14 residues. CDR3 coding DNA: TGTGCCAGCAGCTTAGACACCTTAAACTATGGCTACACCTTC. Translating gives CASSLDTLNYGYTF.

The table lists this clonotype with a few counts. The junction differs from germline at one of its ends, possibly a read error. The chain carries TRBV12-3 or TRBV12-4 and TRBJ2-3; TRBD2 matches 11 bases. This CDR3 comprises 16 residues. DNA for the CDR3: TGTGCCAGCAGCTTAGCGGGGGGGTATCGGAAAGATACGCAGTATTTT. Its protein is CASSLAGGYRKDTQYF.

This clonotype was counted between two and nine times. This sequence joins TRBV10-3 and TRBJ2-7; 8 nucleotides line up with TRBD2. The CDR3 has 15 amino acids. The junction had 7 bases not matched to a gene; V was cut back by 3 bases and J by 3 bases. Looked up from germline, CDR1 is ENHRY and CDR2 is SYGVKD. The CDR3: CAISDPAGVHYEQYF. The DNA for the CDR3 is TGTGCCATCAGTGATCCAGCGGGGGTCCACTACGAGCAGTACTTC.